This T cell receptor (beta chain) appears in the sequencing data of a study of T-cell memory formation after mild COVID-19. Germline CDR1 reads DFQATT; CDR2 reads SNEGSKA (reference sequence). With 1 base removed from V and 8 bases from J, the gap between germline ends came to 11 bases. CDR3 length: 12 amino acids. TCRdb re-called the 5' RACE reads through MiXCR, storing one row per CDR3 protein. The sample shows about 82,000 distinct CDR3 sequences, approximately 16% of them seen only once. Sequenced material: PBMCs or a T cell subset sorted from them (not recorded which). This receptor was taken from a man in his late teens or twenties who had mild COVID-19 (a few samples of this study predate the infection). Cell type and time point are not known. The chain uses TRBV20-1 and TRBJ1-1, with unresolved D. The CDR3 sequence is CSARVPTREAFF. DNA for the CDR3: TGCAGTGCTAGAGTCCCGACACGGGAAGCTTTCTTT.